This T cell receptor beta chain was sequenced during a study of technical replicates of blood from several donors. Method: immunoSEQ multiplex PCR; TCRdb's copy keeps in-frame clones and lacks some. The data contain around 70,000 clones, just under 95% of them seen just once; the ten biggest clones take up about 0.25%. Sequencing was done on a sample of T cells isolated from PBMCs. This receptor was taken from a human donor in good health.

The CDR3 DNA follows: TGTGCCAGCAGCTCATCTACAGGGGAGGACTACTATGGCTACACCTTC. This codes for CASSSSTGEDYYGYTF. The chain couples TRBV7-9 to TRBJ1-2; 7 bases align to TRBD1. Germline trimming cut 4 bases from V and 3 bases from J; bases unmatched to any gene: 11. The CDR3 sequence is 16 residues long. Germline-derived CDR1 and CDR2 are SEHNR and FQNEAQ (reference sequence). Looking up the rest from reference TRBV7-9 and TRBJ1-2 gives the full variable domain: DTGVSQNPRHKITKRGQNVTFRCDPISEHNRLYWYRQTLGQGPEFLTYFQNEAQLEKSRLLSDRFSAERPKGSFSTLEIQRTEQGDSAMYLCASSSSTGEDYYGYTFGSGTRLTVV.